This T cell receptor beta chain was captured by sequencing in a study of T-cell memory formation after mild COVID-19. V lost 6 bases to trimming and J lost 2 bases; unmatched junction nucleotides: 14. This CDR3 contains 17 residues. Germline-derived CDR1 and CDR2 are SGHNT and YENEEA. As for this clonotype: Its antigen is currently unknown.

Study-level results: A balance of CD4 and CD8 characterized clones contracting day 15 to 85, whereas later expanders leaned CD4+. Pre-infection memory harbored some responding clones, suggesting cross-reactive memory joined. The main location of contracting CD4+ clones was CM and EM, and that of contracting CD8+ clones was EMRA.

The TCR alpha and TCR beta cDNA libraries, bearing sample barcodes and UMIs, were generated by 5'RACE using constant-segment primers. One entry per CDR3 protein, called by TCRdb with MiXCR from the 5' RACE reads. The sample contains over 50,000 distinct CDR3 sequences, approximately 9% of which appear only once. Sequencing was carried out using PBMCs or a T cell subset sorted from them (not recorded which). The sequence was obtained from an adult woman who had mild COVID-19 (a few samples of this study predate the infection). Cell type and time point are not known. The genes are TRBV11-3 and TRBJ2-3; 7 bases fit TRBD2. CDR3 region: CASSGSWDYSHTDTQYF. As DNA, the CDR3 is TGTGCCAGCAGTGGGTCTTGGGACTACTCTCACACAGATACGCAGTATTTT.